A selection of T cell receptor beta chains follows, all from one sample in a study of blood T cell repertoires in COVID-19. This table comes from immunoSEQ multiplex PCR, and its TCRdb copy is limited to in-frame clones, with some not included. This sample has 380,000 or so clones; over 65% occur once, and the top ten carry around 1.1%. Sequenced material: peripheral blood. All receptors derive from a human donor with acute or convalescent COVID-19. The donor label of this sample is uncertain. CDR3s include the opening cysteine and the closing phenylalanine or tryptophan. A D gene is named only where the DNA matches it firmly. Where a row states a size, it is once, few, many or the class of an expanded clone; other rows omit it.

TRBJ2-1 | few | TRBD2 | TRBV7-6 | TGTGCCAGCAGCGCCAGACTAGCGGGGGGCCCGAGCTCCTACAATGAGCAGTTCTTC | CASSARLAGGPSSYNEQFF
TRBJ2-4 | - | TRBD1 | TRBV19 | TGTGCCAGTAGTAAGCGACAGGGGATCCAGTACTTC | CASSKRQGIQYF
TRBJ2-7 | - | TRBD2 | TRBV2 | TGTGCCAGCAGCCGACAGACTAGCGGGAACTACGAGCAGTACTTC | CASSRQTSGNYEQYF
TRBJ1-4 | - | - | TRBV14 | TGTGCCAGCAGCCAATCTCGGGTAGCCCCAAAACTGTTTTTT | CASSQSRVAPKLFF
TRBJ1-1 | - | - | TRBV5-1 | TGCGCCAGCAGCTTGTGGGGCGGCACAGGGAAGCCTGAAGCTTTCTTT | CASSLWGGTGKPEAFF
TRBJ1-1 | - | - | TRBV18 | TGTGCCAGCTCATACCAGGTGAACACTGAAGCTTTCTTT | CASSYQVNTEAFF
TRBJ2-3 | - | - | TRBV11-3 | TGTGCCAGCAGCGGGAGTTTGACAGATACGCAGTATTTT | CASSGSLTDTQYF
TRBJ2-3 | once | - | TRBV19 | TGTGCCAGTAGTAGGATAGAGGGTAGCACAGATACGCAGTATTTT | CASSRIEGSTDTQYF
TRBJ2-2 | - | - | TRBV5-1 | TGCGCCAGCAGCCTGGACAGCCCGAACACCGGGGAGCTGTTTTTT | CASSLDSPNTGELFF
TRBJ1-1 | - | - | TRBV2 | TGTGCCAGCACCAGAGGGATGAGCACTGAAGCTTTCTTT | CASTRGMSTEAFF
TRBJ1-2 | - | TRBD1 | TRBV18 | TGTGCCAGCTCACCACTAGGGAAATGGACAGGGGAGGACTATGGCTACACCTTC | CASSPLGKWTGEDYGYTF
TRBJ1-3 | - | - | TRBV3-1/TRBV3-2 | TGTGCCAGCAGCCACCTACAGCACTCTGGAAACACCATATATTTT | CASSHLQHSGNTIYF
TRBJ2-3 | - | TRBD2 | TRBV27 | TGTGCCAGCTCGTCTCCGGGACTAGCGATACATACGCAGTATTTT | CASSSPGLAIHTQYF
TRBJ2-5 | - | - | TRBV7-9 | TGTGCCAGCAGCCGAGGGGGTAGCGAAGAGACCCAGTACTTC | CASSRGGSEETQYF
TRBJ2-7 | - | TRBD1 | TRBV18 | TGTGCCAGCTCATCTCTACCCCAGGGGGCGTCCGACGAGCAGTACTTC | CASSSLPQGASDEQYF
TRBJ1-1 | - | - | TRBV6-5 | TGTGCCAGCAGTTACGGGAGAATGAACACTGAAGCCTTCTTT | CASSYGRMNTEAFF
TRBJ2-2 | few | - | TRBV4-1 | TGCGCCAGCAGCCACCTCGGACAGCTCACCGGGGAGCTGTTTTTT | CASSHLGQLTGELFF
TRBJ1-1 | - | TRBD1 | TRBV30 | TGTGCCTGGAGTGGGGACAGGGACACTGAAGCTTTCTTT | CAWSGDRDTEAFF
TRBJ1-1 | few | TRBD1 | TRBV5-5 | TGTGCCAGCAGCCCCCAACAGGGGGTTGCTTTCTTT | CASSPQQGVAFF
TRBJ2-1 | - | - | TRBV10-3 | TGTGCCATCAGTGGTGGTAGGGGCGGTGTAGGAGAGCAGTTCTTC | CAISGGRGGVGEQFF
TRBJ1-1 | - | - | TRBV6-5 | TGTGCCAGTCAGCGAGGGTACGAGAACACTGAAGCTTTCTTT | CASQRGYENTEAFF
TRBJ1-1 | once | - | TRBV2 | TGTGCCAGCAGTGCGGAGGGTTACACTGAAGCTTTCTTT | CASSAEGYTEAFF
TRBJ1-5 | - | - | TRBV7-9 | TGTGCCAGCAGCTTATTAGGAGGCAGCGGTCAGCCCCAGCATTTT | CASSLLGGSGQPQHF
TRBJ1-5 | - | TRBD1 | TRBV29-1 | TGCAGCGCTGGAGACAGGGGCCAGCCCCAGCATTTT | CSAGDRGQPQHF
TRBJ2-7 | - | - | TRBV7-8 | TGTGCCAGCAGCTCCCGGAGTGGGTCCTACGAGCAGTACTTC | CASSSRSGSYEQYF
TRBJ2-1 | - | TRBD2 | TRBV28 | TGTGCCAGCAGCGATCCGGGACTAGGACGGACGGAGCAGTTCTTC | CASSDPGLGRTEQFF
TRBJ1-4 | - | - | TRBV4-1 | TGCGCCAGCAGCCAAGATAGGACAGTTAATGAAAAACTGTTTTTT | CASSQDRTVNEKLFF